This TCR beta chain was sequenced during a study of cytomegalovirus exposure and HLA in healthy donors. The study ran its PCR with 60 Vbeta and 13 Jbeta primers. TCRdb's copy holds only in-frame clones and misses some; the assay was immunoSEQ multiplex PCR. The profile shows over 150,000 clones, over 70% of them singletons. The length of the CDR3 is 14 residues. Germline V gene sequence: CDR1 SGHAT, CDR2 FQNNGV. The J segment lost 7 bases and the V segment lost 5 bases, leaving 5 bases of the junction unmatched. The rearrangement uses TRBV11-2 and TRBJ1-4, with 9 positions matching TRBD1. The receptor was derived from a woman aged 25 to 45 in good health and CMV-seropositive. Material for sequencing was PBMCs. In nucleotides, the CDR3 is TGTGCCAGCAGCACCGGGACAGGGATTGAAAAACTGTTTTTT. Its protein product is CASSTGTGIEKLFF.